This T cell receptor beta chain came from a study of blood T cell repertoires in COVID-19. As for the study in general: Material from acute and convalescent COVID-19 was sourced from the United States, Italy and Spain. PBMCs, B-cell-depleted T cells, or T cells were the source of the cDNA or gDNA that made up the material.

Sequencing used immunoSEQ multiplex PCR; TCRdb keeps in-frame clones, though not all of them. In the table there are 400,000 to 500,000 clones, roughly 84% of which are singletons. CDR1 and CDR2 from the germline V gene are MRHNA and SNTAGT. V lost 5 bases to trimming and J lost 6 bases, with 14 bases between them. CDR3 size: 14 residues. Participant age was about 18 to 89 years, and participants resided in approximately 25 US areas. Allocation to cohorts depended on clinical history reported by the participants. Material for sequencing was PBMCs or T cells enriched from blood (not recorded which). The receptor comes from a young woman who had been exposed to COVID-19. The V and J genes are TRBV6-4 and TRBJ2-1; TRBD2 might be the D (5 bases). For the CDR3, the DNA is TGTGCCAGCAGTAGCGGAGCCCTAAGCAATGAGCAGTTCTTC. It yields the protein CASSSGALSNEQFF.